Presented here are 2 T cell receptor beta chains from one specimen sequenced in a study. One entry per CDR3 protein results from TCRdb running MiXCR on the 5' RACE reads. The table has about 40,000 distinct CDR3 sequences, approximately 17% seen once; the top ten hold around 2.8%. The sample was naive CD4+ T cells sorted from a lymph node. Subset indicated: naive CD4+ T cells, CD4+CD45RA+CD25-. These receptors originate from a female donor with breast cancer.

There are many counts of this clonotype. In nucleotides, the CDR3 is TGTGCCACCAGTGATTATCACAGGGGCGAGACCCAGTACTTC. Residues: CATSDYHRGETQYF. This chain joins TRBV24-1 and TRBJ2-5; 7 bases agree with TRBD1. Germline-derived CDR1 and CDR2 are KGHDR and SFDVKD. Germline trimming cut 2 bases from V and 5 bases from J; bases unmatched to any gene: 4. This CDR3 is built from 14 residues.

This clonotype was seen ten or more times. This sequence joins TRBV29-1 and TRBJ2-5, with D possibly being TRBD2 (6 bases). The CDR3 has 15 residues. The germline V gene encodes CDR1 SQVTM and CDR2 ANQGSEA. V lost 6 bases and J lost 4, with 21 bases in between. CDR3 residues: CSVAITPGDGETQYF. Here the CDR3 DNA reads TGCAGCGTAGCAATCACACCGGGGGACGGAGAGACCCAGTACTTC.